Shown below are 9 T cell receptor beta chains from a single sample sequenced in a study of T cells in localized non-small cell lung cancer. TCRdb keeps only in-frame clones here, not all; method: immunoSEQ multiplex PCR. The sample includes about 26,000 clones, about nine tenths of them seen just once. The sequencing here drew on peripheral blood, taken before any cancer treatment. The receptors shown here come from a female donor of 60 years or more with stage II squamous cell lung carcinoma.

CDR3 loop: CATEGKGGSYEQYF. In DNA form, the CDR3 reads TGTGCCACCGAGGGGAAAGGGGGCTCCTACGAGCAGTACTTC. The chain is built from TRBV19 and TRBJ2-7, with D possibly being TRBD1 (6 bases). Germline CDR1 reads LNHDA; CDR2 reads SQIVND (reference sequence). V shed 10 bases and J shed 0 bases, with 16 bases lying between them. The CDR3 extends over 14 amino acids.

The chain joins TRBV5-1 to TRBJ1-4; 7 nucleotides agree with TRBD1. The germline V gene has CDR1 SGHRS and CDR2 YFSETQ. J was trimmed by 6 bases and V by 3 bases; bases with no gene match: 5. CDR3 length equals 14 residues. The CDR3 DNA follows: TGCGCCAGCAGCTATCAGGGGGGAGATGAAAAACTGTTTTTT. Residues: CASSYQGGDEKLFF.

CDR3 DNA: TGTGCCAGCAGCCTCTCGACCCGGACGAATGAGCAGTTCTTC. Its protein product is CASSLSTRTNEQFF. The chain recombines TRBV7-9 with TRBJ2-1; D is uncertain. Looked up from germline, CDR1 is SEHNR and CDR2 is FQNEAQ (reference sequence). The CDR3 sequence is 14 residues long. The germline V and J ends were trimmed by 5 bases and 7 bases, with 15 bases remaining between them.

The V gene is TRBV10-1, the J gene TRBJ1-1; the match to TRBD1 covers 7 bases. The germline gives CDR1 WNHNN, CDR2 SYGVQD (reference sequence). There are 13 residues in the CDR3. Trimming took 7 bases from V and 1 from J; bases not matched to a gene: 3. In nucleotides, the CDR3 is TGCGCCAGCACCCGGACAGGGAACACTGAAGCTTTCTTT. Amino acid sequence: CASTRTGNTEAFF.

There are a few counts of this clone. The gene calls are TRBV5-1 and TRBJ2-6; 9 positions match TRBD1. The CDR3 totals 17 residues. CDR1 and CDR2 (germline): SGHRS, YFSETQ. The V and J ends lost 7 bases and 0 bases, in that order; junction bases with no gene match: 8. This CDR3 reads CASHQDRGFSGANVLTF. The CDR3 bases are TGCGCCAGCCACCAGGACAGGGGCTTCTCTGGGGCCAACGTCCTGACTTTC.

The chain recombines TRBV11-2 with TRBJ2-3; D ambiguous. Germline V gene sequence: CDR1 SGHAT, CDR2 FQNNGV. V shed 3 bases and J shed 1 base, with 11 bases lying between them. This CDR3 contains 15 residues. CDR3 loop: CASSLGAPGTDTQYF. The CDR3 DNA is TGTGCCAGCAGCTTGGGCGCCCCGGGCACAGATACGCAGTATTTT. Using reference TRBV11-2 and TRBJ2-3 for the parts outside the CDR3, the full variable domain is EAGVAQSPRYKIIEKRQSVAFWCNPISGHATLYWYQQILGQGPKLLIQFQNNGVVDDSQLPKDRFSAERLKGVDSTLKIQPAKLEDSAVYLCASSLGAPGTDTQYFGPGTRLTVL.

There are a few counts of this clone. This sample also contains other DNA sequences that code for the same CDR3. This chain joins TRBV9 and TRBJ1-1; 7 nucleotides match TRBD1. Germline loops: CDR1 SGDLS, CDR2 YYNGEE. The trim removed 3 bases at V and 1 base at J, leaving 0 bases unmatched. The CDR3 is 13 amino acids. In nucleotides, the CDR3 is TGTGCCAGCAGCGCAGGGGGGAACACTGAAGCTTTCTTT. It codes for CASSAGGNTEAFF.

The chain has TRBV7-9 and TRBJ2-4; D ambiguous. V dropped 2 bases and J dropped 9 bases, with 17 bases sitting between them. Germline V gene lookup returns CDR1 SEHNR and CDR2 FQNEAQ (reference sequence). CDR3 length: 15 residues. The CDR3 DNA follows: TGTGCCAGCAGCTTATTGACCCCTGTCAGGAGCATTCAGTACTTC. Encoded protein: CASSLLTPVRSIQYF.

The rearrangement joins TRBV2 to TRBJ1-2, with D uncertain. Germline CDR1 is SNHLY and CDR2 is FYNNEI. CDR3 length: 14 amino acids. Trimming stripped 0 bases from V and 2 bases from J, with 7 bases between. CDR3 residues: CASSEARRNYGYTF. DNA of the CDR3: TGTGCCAGCAGTGAAGCGAGGAGAAACTATGGCTACACCTTC. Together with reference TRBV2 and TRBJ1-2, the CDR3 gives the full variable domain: EPEVTQTPSHQVTQMGQEVILRCVPISNHLYFYWYRQILGQKVEFLVSFYNNEISEKSEIFDDQFSVERPDGSNFTLKIRSTKLEDSAMYFCASSEARRNYGYTFGSGTRLTVV.